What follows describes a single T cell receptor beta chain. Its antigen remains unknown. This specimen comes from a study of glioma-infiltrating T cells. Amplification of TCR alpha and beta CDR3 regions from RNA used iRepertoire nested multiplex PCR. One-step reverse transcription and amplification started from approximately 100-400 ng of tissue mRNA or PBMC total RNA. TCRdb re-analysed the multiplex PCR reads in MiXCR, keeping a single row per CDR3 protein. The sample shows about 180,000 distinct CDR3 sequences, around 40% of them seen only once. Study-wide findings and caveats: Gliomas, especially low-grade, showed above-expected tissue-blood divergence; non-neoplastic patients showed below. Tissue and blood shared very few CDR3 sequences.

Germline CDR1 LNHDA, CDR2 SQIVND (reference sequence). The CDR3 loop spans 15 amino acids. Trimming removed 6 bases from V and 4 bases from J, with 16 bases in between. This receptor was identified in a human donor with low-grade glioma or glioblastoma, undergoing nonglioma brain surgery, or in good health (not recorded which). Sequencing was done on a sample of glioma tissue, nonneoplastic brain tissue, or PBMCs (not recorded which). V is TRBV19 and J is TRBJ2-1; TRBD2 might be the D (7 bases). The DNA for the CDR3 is TGTGCCAGTAGAACTAGCGAGGGGGATTACAATGAGCAGTTCTTC. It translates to CASRTSEGDYNEQFF.